Following are 3 T cell receptor beta chains from one sample sequenced in a study of early T cells in non-severe SARS-CoV-2 infection. From the 5' RACE reads, TCRdb called clonotypes with MiXCR, one entry per CDR3 protein. The data hold approximately 71,000 distinct CDR3 sequences, with roughly 12% observed a single time. The sample consisted of whole blood, taken at baseline. The source is an adult who was a healthcare worker with PCR-confirmed SARS-CoV-2 infection or an uninfected control (not recorded which).

The chain combines TRBV6-5 with TRBJ2-7; D is undetermined. This CDR3 is 14 amino acids long. The V gene lost 2 bases and the J gene lost 2 bases, with 10 bases spanning the gap. Germline V gives CDR1 MNHEY, CDR2 SVGAGI. CDR3 protein: CASSYGVGPYEQYF. The CDR3 nucleotides read TGTGCCAGCAGTTACGGGGTGGGCCCCTACGAGCAGTACTTC.

This clonotype was observed at least ten times. In DNA, the CDR3 is TGCAGTGCTAGTCGGGGCCAGGGAGATACGCAGTATTTT. This gives the protein CSASRGQGDTQYF. The V and J genes are TRBV20-1 and TRBJ2-3; tentatively, D is TRBD1 or TRBD2 (5 bases each). The V gene lost 3 bases and the J gene lost 5 bases, with 12 bases spanning the gap. The CDR3 extends over 13 amino acids. Germline V gene data show CDR1 as DFQATT and CDR2 as SNEGSKA (reference sequence).

A few counts support this clonotype. The V gene is TRBV7-6, the J gene TRBJ2-2; the match to TRBD2 covers 7 bases. Germline V gives CDR1 SGHVS, CDR2 FNYEAQ. This CDR3 is built from 15 residues. Trimming removed 7 bases from V and 4 bases from J; junction bases left unmatched: 9. CDR3 protein: CASTLAAGGTGELFF. The CDR3 region has the DNA TGTGCCAGCACCCTAGCGGCTGGGGGCACCGGGGAGCTGTTTTTT.